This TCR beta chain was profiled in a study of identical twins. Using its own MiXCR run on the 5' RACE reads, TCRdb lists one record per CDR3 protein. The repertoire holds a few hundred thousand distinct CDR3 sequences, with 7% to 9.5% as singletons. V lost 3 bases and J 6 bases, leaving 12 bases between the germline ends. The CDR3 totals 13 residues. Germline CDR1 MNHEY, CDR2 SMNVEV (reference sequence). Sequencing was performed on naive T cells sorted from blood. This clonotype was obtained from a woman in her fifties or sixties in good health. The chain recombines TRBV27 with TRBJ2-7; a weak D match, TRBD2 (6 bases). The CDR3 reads CASSFRLVGEQYF. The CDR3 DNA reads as TGTGCCAGCAGTTTCCGACTAGTCGGCGAGCAGTACTTC.